Each of the 5 T cell receptor beta chains below was sequenced from the same sample in a study of control samples from healthy donors and cancer patients. TCRdb's table, derived via immunoSEQ multiplex PCR, lists solely in-frame clones and lacks some. Of around 190,000 clones listed, roughly 90% are singletons. The material sequenced was blood. All receptors come from a woman in her forties or fifties in good health.

The chain links TRBV27 to TRBJ2-2, with no clear D. Trimming stripped 6 bases from V and 5 bases from J, with 13 bases between. Germline V CDR1 and CDR2: MNHEY, SMNVEV (reference sequence). The CDR3 runs to 14 residues. DNA of the CDR3: TGTGCCAGCAGGCTAGGCAGGTCGACCGGGGAGCTGTTTTTT. Residues: CASRLGRSTGELFF.

The chain recombines TRBV3-1 (or the pseudogene TRBV3-2) with TRBJ2-5; no reliable D call. V was trimmed by 2 bases and J by 4 bases, leaving 8 bases between them. CDR1 is LGHDT, CDR2 YNNKEL, per germline (reference sequence). The CDR3 is made up of 13 amino acids. The CDR3 loop reads CASSQLTGETQYF. CDR3 DNA: TGTGCCAGCAGCCAACTAACGGGAGAGACCCAGTACTTC.

The chain recombines TRBV14 with TRBJ2-3, with TRBD2 identical over 11 bases. The CDR3 loop spans 16 amino acids. Germline values: CDR1 SGHDN, CDR2 FVKESK. J gave up 6 bases and V 3 bases, and 8 bases lay outside the gene matches. The CDR3 region is CASSQGLAGGLDTQYF. The CDR3 region has the DNA TGTGCCAGCAGCCAGGGTCTAGCGGGAGGTCTCGATACGCAGTATTTT.

This sequence joins TRBV3-1 (or the pseudogene TRBV3-2) and TRBJ2-1; TRBD1 matches 9 bases. V gave up 8 bases and J gave up 5 bases; unmatched junction bases: 10. CDR3 length: 15 amino acids. Germline CDR1 reads LGHDT; CDR2 reads YNNKEL (reference sequence). In DNA form, the CDR3 reads TGTGCCAGCGGACAATTTGGGACAGGGCACAATGAGCAGTTCTTC. Residues: CASGQFGTGHNEQFF.

V usage is TRBV10-3 and J usage is TRBJ1-2, with D perhaps matching TRBD1 (6 bases). V lost 6 bases and J lost 4, with 9 bases in between. CDR1 ENHRY and CDR2 SYGVKD come from the germline V gene. The CDR3 runs to 12 residues. DNA of the CDR3: TGTGCCATCAGGTCGACAGGCTATGGCTACACCTTC. This sequence encodes CAIRSTGYGYTF.